This T cell receptor (beta chain) is from a study of T cells in Graves' hyperthyroidism and ophthalmopathy. Overall study context: Specimen type is peripheral blood, collected at initial diagnosis prior to any treatment.

Findings of the study overall: Among thyroid clonotypes expanded above 0.001, most also appeared in blood.

From germline, CDR1 is SNHLY and CDR2 FYNNEI. The ends lost 6 bases at V and 8 bases at J; junction bases unmatched: 14. The CDR3 has 15 residues. Amplified TCR beta CDR3 regions came from RNA transcripts. The TCR CDR3 first-round RT-PCR relied on the HTBI primer set. TCRdb ran MiXCR on the multiplex PCR reads and lists one entry per CDR3 protein. This sample has approximately 600,000 distinct CDR3 sequences, with roughly 15% found just once. On this clonotype itself: The antigen remains undetermined.

V and J are TRBV2 and TRBJ1-1; 8 bases are shared with TRBD1. The source is a woman in her 40s with Graves' ophthalmopathy. The sequenced sample was blood. The CDR3 nucleotides read TGTGCCAGCAGGCACGGGACAGGCCGAGGTTGGGAAGCTTTCTTT. Translation: CASRHGTGRGWEAFF.